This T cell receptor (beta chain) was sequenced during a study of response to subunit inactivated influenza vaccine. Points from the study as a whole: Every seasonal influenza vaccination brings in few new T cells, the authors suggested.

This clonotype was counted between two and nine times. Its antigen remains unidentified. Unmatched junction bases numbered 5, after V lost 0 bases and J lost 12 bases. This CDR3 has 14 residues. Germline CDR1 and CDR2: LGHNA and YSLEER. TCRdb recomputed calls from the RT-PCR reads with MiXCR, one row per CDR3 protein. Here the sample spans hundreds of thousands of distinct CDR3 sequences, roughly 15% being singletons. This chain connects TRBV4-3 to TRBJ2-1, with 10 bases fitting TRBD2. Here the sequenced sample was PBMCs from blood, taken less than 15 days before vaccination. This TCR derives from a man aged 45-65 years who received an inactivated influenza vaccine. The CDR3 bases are TGCGCCAGCAGCCAAGACAGCGGGAGGGCCAGGCAGTTCTTC. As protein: CASSQDSGRARQFF.